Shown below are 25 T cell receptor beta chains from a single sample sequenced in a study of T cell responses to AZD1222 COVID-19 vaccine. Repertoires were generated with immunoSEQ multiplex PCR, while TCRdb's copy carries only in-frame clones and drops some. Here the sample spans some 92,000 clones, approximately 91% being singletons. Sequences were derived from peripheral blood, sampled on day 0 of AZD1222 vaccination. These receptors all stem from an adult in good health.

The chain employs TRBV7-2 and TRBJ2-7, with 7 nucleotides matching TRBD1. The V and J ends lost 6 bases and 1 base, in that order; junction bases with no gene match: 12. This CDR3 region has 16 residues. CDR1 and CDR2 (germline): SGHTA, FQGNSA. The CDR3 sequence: CASSPRTGALSYEQYF. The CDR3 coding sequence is TGTGCCAGCAGTCCAAGGACAGGAGCCCTTTCCTACGAGCAGTACTTC.

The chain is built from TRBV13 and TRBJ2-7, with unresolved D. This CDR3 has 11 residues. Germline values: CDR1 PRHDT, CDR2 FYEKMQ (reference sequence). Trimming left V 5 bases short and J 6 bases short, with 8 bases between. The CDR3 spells CASSRLAEQYF. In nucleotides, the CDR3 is TGTGCCAGCAGCCGCTTAGCCGAGCAGTACTTC.

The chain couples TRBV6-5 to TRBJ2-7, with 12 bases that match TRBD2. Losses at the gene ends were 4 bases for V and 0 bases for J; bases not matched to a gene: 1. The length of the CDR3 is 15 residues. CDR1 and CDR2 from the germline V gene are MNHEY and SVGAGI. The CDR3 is CASSLTSGSSYEQYF. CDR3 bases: TGTGCCAGCAGTTTGACTAGCGGGAGCTCCTACGAGCAGTACTTC.

CDR3 nucleotides: TGTGCCACCAGTGAACCAAACGGACGGGCGCAGTATTTT. Its protein product is CATSEPNGRAQYF. The rearrangement uses TRBV24-1 and TRBJ2-3, with no clear D. V was clipped by 4 bases and J by 10 bases, with 14 bases between them. CDR3 length: 13 residues. CDR1 KGHDR and CDR2 SFDVKD come from the germline V gene.

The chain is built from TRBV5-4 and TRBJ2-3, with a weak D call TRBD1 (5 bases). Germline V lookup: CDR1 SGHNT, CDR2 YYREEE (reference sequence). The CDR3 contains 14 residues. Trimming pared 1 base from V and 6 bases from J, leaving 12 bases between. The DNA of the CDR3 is TGTGCCAGCAGCTTGACAGGTATGGGGGATACGCAGTATTTT. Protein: CASSLTGMGDTQYF.

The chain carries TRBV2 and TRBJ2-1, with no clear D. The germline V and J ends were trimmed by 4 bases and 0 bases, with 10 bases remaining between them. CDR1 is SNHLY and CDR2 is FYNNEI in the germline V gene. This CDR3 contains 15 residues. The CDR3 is CASSGGTSSYNEQFF. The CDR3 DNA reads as TGTGCCAGCAGTGGAGGTACGAGCTCCTACAATGAGCAGTTCTTC.

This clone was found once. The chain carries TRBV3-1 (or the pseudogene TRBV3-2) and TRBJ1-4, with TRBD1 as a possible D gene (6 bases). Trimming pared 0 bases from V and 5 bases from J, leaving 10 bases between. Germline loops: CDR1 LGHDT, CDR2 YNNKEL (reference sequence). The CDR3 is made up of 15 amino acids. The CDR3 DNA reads TGTGCCAGCAGCCAAGATCGCAGGGGAAATGAAAAACTGTTTTTT. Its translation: CASSQDRRGNEKLFF.

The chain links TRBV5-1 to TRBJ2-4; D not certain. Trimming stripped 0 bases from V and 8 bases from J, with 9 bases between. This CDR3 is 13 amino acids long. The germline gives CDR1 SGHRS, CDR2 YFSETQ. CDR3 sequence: CASSLEAEDIQYF. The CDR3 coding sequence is TGCGCCAGCAGCTTGGAGGCAGAGGACATTCAGTACTTC.

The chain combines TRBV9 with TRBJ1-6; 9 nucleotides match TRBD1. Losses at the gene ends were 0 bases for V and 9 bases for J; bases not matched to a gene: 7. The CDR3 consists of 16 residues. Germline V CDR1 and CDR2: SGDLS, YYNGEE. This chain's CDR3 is CASSVGPQGASSPLHF. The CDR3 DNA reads TGTGCCAGCAGCGTAGGCCCACAGGGGGCGAGTTCACCCCTCCACTTT.

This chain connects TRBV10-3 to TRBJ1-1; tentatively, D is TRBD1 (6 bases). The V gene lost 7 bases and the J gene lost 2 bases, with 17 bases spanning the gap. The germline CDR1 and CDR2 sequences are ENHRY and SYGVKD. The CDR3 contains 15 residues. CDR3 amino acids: CAINPAGTYNTEAFF. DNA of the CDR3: TGTGCCATCAACCCCGCGGGGACATATAACACTGAAGCTTTCTTT.

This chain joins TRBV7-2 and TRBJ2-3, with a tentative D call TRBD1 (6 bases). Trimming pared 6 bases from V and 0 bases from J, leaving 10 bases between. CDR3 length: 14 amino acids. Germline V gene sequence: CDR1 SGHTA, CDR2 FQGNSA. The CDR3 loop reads CASSYGQSTDTQYF. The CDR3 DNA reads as TGTGCCAGCAGTTACGGACAGAGCACAGATACGCAGTATTTT.

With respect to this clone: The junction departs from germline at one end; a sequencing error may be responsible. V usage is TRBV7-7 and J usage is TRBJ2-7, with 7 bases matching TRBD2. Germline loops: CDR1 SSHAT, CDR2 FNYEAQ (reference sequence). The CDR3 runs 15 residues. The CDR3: CASSLDSGDGYEQYF. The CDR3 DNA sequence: TGTGCTAGCAGCTTAGACAGCGGGGACGGGTACGAGCAGTACTTC.

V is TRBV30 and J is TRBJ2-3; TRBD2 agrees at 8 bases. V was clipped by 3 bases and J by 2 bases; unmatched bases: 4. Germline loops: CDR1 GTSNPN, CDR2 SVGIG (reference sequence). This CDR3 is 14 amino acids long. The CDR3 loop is CAWRGLVVTDTQYF. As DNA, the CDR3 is TGTGCCTGGAGGGGACTAGTAGTCACAGATACGCAGTATTTT.

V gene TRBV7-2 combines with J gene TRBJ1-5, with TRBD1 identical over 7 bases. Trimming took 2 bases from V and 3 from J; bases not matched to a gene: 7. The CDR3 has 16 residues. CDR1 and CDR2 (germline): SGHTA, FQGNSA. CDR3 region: CASSLSVQGINQPQHF. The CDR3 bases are TGTGCCAGCAGCTTATCGGTACAGGGGATCAATCAGCCCCAGCATTTT.

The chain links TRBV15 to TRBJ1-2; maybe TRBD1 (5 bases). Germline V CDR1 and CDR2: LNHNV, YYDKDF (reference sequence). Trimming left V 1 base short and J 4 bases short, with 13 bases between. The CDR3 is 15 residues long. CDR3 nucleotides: TGTGCCACCAGCAGAGCACAGGACCTTAGCTATGGCTACACCTTC. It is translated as CATSRAQDLSYGYTF.

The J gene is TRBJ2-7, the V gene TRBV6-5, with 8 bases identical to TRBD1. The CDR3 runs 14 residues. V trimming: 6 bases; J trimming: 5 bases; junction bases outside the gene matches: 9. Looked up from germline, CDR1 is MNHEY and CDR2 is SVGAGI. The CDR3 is CASSMRAGGHEQYF. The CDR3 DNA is TGTGCCAGCAGCATGAGGGCAGGGGGCCACGAGCAGTACTTC.

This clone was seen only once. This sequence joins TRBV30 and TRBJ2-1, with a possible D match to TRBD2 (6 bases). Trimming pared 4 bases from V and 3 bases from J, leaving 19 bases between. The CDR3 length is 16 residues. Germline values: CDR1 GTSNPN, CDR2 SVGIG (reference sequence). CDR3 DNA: TGTGCCTGGAACGGGCGGGGACCGACTTTCTACAATGAGCAGTTCTTC. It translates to CAWNGRGPTFYNEQFF.

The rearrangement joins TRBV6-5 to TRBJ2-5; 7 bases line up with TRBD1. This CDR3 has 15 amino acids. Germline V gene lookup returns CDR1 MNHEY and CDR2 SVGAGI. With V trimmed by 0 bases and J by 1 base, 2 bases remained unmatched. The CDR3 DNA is TGTGCCAGCAGTTACTCGACAGGGCCCCAAGAGACCCAGTACTTC. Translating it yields CASSYSTGPQETQYF.

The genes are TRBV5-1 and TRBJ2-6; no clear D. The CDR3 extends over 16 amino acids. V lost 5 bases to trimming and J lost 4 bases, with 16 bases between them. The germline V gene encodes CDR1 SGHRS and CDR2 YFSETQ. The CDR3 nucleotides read TGCGCCAGCAGTTCTCGGGTCTCGGGCGGGGCCAACGTCCTGACTTTC. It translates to CASSSRVSGGANVLTF. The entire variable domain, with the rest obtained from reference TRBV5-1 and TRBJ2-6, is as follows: KAGVTQTPRYLIKTRGQQVTLSCSPISGHRSVSWYQQTPGQGLQFLFEYFSETQRNKGNFPGRFSGRQFSNSRSEMNVSTLELGDSALYLCASSSRVSGGANVLTFGAGSRLTVL.

CDR3 sequence reads: CASSLRGRLNEKLFF. The CDR3 DNA follows: TGTGCCAGCAGCCTCCGGGGACGGCTGAATGAAAAACTGTTTTTT. V usage is TRBV11-1 and J usage is TRBJ1-4; tentative D call: TRBD1 (5 bases). CDR1 is SGHAT and CDR2 is FQDESV in the germline V gene (reference sequence). Trimming took off 5 bases at V and 5 bases at J, with 15 bases between the two ends. The CDR3 runs 15 residues.

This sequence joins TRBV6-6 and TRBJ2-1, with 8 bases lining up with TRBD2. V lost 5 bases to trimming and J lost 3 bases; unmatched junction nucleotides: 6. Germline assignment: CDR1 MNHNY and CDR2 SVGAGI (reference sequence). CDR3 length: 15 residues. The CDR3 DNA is TGTGCCAGCAGTGGGGTGGGACTAGTCTACAATGAGCAGTTCTTC. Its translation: CASSGVGLVYNEQFF.

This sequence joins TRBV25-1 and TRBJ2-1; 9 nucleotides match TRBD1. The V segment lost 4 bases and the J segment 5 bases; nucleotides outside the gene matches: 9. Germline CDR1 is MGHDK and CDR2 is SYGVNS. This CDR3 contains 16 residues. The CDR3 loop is CASSARGTGLNNEQFF. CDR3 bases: TGTGCCAGCAGTGCTCGCGGGACAGGGCTGAACAATGAGCAGTTCTTC.

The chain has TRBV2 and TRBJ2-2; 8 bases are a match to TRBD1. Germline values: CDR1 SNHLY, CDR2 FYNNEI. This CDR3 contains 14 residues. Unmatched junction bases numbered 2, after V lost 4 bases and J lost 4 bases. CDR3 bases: TGTGCCAGCAGTGCTGGGACAGGCACCGGGGAGCTGTTTTTT. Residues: CASSAGTGTGELFF.

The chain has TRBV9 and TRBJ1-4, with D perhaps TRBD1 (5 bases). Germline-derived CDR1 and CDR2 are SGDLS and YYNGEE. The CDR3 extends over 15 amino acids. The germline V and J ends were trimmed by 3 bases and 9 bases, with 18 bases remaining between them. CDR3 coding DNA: TGTGCCAGCAGCGCCAAGGACACGAGCTATCAAAAACTGTTTTTT. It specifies CASSAKDTSYQKLFF. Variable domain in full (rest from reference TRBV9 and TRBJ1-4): DSGVTQTPKHLITATGQRVTLRCSPRSGDLSVYWYQQSLDQGLQFLIQYYNGEERAKGNILERFSAQQFPDLHSELNLSSLELGDSALYFCASSAKDTSYQKLFFGSGTQLSVL.

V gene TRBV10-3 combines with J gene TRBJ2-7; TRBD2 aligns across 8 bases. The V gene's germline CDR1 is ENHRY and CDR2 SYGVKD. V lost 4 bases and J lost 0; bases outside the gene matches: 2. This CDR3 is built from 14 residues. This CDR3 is CAISGAGDSYEQYF. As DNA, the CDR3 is TGTGCCATCAGTGGAGCGGGAGACTCCTACGAGCAGTACTTC.